The rows below give T cell receptor beta chains drawn from one sample of a study of blood T cells in healthy people across ages. TCRdb re-analysed the 5' RACE reads in MiXCR, keeping a single row per CDR3 protein. This table has 1.5 million to 2 million distinct CDR3 sequences, roughly 30% appearing once. Sample: blood. These receptors came from a woman in her twenties or thirties in good health. Each CDR3 is given with its conserved first and last residue. The D gene is left open where the match is weak. For some rows the clone size is stated as once, few or many, or as a class when expanded; others skip it.

j_call v_call clone_size d_call cdr3_aa cdr3_nt
TRBJ2-7 TRBV5-1 many TRBD1 CASSHPGQGGEQYF TGCGCCAGCAGCCACCCGGGACAGGGTGGCGAGCAGTACTTC
TRBJ2-1 TRBV7-2 - - CASSLGGWGAYNEQFF TGTGCCAGCAGCTTAGGAGGGTGGGGGGCCTACAATGAGCAGTTCTTC
TRBJ2-1 TRBV24-1 - TRBD1 CATSESGTAFNEQFF TGTGCCACCAGTGAATCCGGGACAGCCTTTAATGAGCAGTTCTTC
TRBJ1-2 TRBV6-5 - TRBD1 CASKRSQGQDYGYIF TGTGCCAGCAAAAGGTCGCAGGGACAGGACTATGGCTACATCTTC
TRBJ2-7 TRBV28 - - CASMITSSYEQYF TGTGCCAGCATGATCACCAGCTCCTACGAGCAGTACTTC
TRBJ2-7 TRBV27 many - CASSLSGADYEQYF TGTGCCAGCAGTTTATCGGGGGCAGACTACGAGCAGTACTTC
TRBJ2-1 TRBV5-1 many TRBD2 CASSAGAGGYNEQFF TGCGCCAGCAGCGCGGGAGCGGGGGGATACAATGAGCAGTTCTTC
TRBJ1-1 TRBV20-1 few TRBD1 CSASGPGQGKNTEAFF TGCAGTGCTAGCGGACCGGGACAGGGTAAGAACACTGAAGCTTTCTTT
TRBJ2-2 TRBV2 - TRBD2 CASSPRLAGLAGELFF TGTGCCAGCAGCCCCCGACTAGCGGGATTGGCCGGGGAGCTGTTTTTT
TRBJ2-3 TRBV9 few - CASSKRGGQSDTQYF TGTGCCAGCAGCAAGAGGGGGGGGCAGTCGGATACGCAGTATTTT